Listed here is a single T cell receptor (beta chain). What it recognizes is unknown. The sample is drawn from a study of T cells in localized non-small cell lung cancer. TCRdb keeps only in-frame clones here, not all; method: immunoSEQ multiplex PCR. The table records about 15,000 clones, more than 80% of them present only once. V gave up 3 bases and J gave up 5 bases, with 10 bases separating them. Germline CDR1 reads WSHSY; CDR2 reads SAAADI. The length of the CDR3 is 13 residues. Broader study findings: Adjacent lung had a median around 50 of the 100 largest tumor clones. With higher T cell density in blood came longer overall survival.

The material was peripheral blood, obtained before any cancer treatment. The sequence was obtained from a woman aged 40-75 years with stage I lung adenocarcinoma. The chain uses TRBV10-2 and TRBJ2-5; D gene uncertain. The DNA for the CDR3 is TGCGCCAGCAGTGATCGATTGGGGGAGACCCAGTACTTC. It codes for CASSDRLGETQYF.